One TCR beta chain is described in this entry. Its antigen is still unknown. Base qualities are not provided; no much larger clone lies one nucleotide away. Stable Graves' hyperthyroidism was defined as no progression to ophthalmopathy during 18 months of follow-up. Hyperthyroidism patients were newly diagnosed, with disease duration under 2 months, and aged 18 to 65 years. Exclusion was applied to patients with uncontrolled infections, other autoimmune diseases, pregnancy or lactation. Diagnoses relied on clinical symptoms, serum thyroxine and TRAb, thyroid ultrasound and orbital computed tomography. Ficoll-Paque density gradient centrifugation was used to isolate PBMCs from about 10 ml of fresh peripheral blood. Trizol reagent was used to extract total RNA, and RNA quality was then checked on an Agilent 2100 Bioanalyzer. The TCR beta CDR3 regions were amplified from RNA transcripts. A first-round RT-PCR of the TCR CDR3 used the HTBI primer set with the Qiagen OneStep RT-PCR kit. Libraries were constructed in a second round of multiplex PCR, after which size selection and purification were performed. Libraries were sequenced paired-end with 100 bp reads on an Illumina HiSeq2000. In the paper's pipeline: SOAPnuke was used to process the raw data, throwing out any read that contained adapters or uncalled bases, had a mean Phred below 15, or lacked an exact constant-primer or identifier match. High-quality paired reads were merged with COPE v1.2.5, and unique nucleotide sequences were defined as clonotypes. MiTCR v1.1 was used to align clonotypes to the IMGT TRBV, TRBD and TRBJ reference segments. The analysis was restricted to V-J combinations with a frequency above 0.0001, which together covered about 99% of the repertoires. The TCS score was defined as F50 (clonal expansion) divided by E x V (chaos), with BLOSUM62-based TCRdist calculated between CDR3 peptides within each V-J. Welch's t-statistics and random forest reduced 500 to 650 V-J features to roughly 13, which were used in a naive Bayes classifier (R e1071). The similarity between thyroid and blood repertoires was quantified using the Morisita-Horn index. TCRdb passed the public sequencing reads through fastp at Q25 and MiXCR, retaining productive beta sequences. Rows with a matching CDR3 protein are joined into one entry that keeps the most common DNA and genes. It is TCRdb's table, rather than the study itself, that gives the V and J calls and clone size. Present in this sample are 750,000 to 900,000 distinct CDR3 sequences, about two fifths of which were seen just once. The ten largest clonotypes hold about 8.9% of the sample.

The data derive from a study of T cells in Graves' hyperthyroidism and ophthalmopathy (dated by TCRdb to about 2019). For the wider study: Peripheral blood was collected at initial diagnosis, before any treatment. The paper reports TCR Vbeta CDR3 sequencing of 140 or so peripheral blood samples: some 44 ophthalmopathy, 75 to 80 hyperthyroidism and approximately 17 progressor patients. To identify TCR V-J signatures that set the groups apart, the researchers used a discovery cohort of about a hundred patients, made up of fewer than 50 with Graves' ophthalmopathy and 57 with stable Graves' hyperthyroidism. Prospective prediction of ophthalmopathy was tested in an independent validation cohort of fewer than 20 hyperthyroidism patients and 17 patients who later progressed to ophthalmopathy. The 100 discovery patients were randomly split 7:3 into training and test sets. In addition, the study compared T-cell repertoires in thyroid tissue and in blood from several Graves' hyperthyroidism patients. After sampling, hyperthyroidism patients received methimazole starting at 30 mg daily, and ophthalmopathy patients received high-dose intravenous methylprednisolone. Beyond this particular receptor, the publication reports: In validation, the model predicted progression to ophthalmopathy a median of roughly 6.2 months before onset, with about 64% sensitivity and roughly 73% specificity. A 13 V-J signature model separated ophthalmopathy from stable hyperthyroidism, with 87.88% sensitivity and about 81% specificity in cross-validation and 80%/75% in testing. Blood samples also contained most of the expanded thyroid clonotypes (frequency above 0.001), which suggests that blood repertoires may reflect thyroid immune responses. No statistical method was used to set the sample size in advance, and investigators knew the group allocation.

V trim: 4 bases; J trim: 1 base; unmatched bases: 3. CDR1 and CDR2 were assigned from the germline V gene as MNHNS and SASEGT. The CDR3 has 14 amino acids, counting the end cysteine and phenylalanine. Solely the CDR3 DNA is kept, with 42 bases framed from the first base. The rearrangement joined TRBV6-1 to TRBJ2-5, and 7 junctional nucleotides match TRBD1. The specimen was blood. The sequence derives from a man younger than 35 with Graves' hyperthyroidism. The CDR3 region has the sequence CASSATGIQETQYF. The nucleotide sequence is given as TGTGCCAGCAGTGCGACAGGGATCCAAGAGACCCAGTACTTC.